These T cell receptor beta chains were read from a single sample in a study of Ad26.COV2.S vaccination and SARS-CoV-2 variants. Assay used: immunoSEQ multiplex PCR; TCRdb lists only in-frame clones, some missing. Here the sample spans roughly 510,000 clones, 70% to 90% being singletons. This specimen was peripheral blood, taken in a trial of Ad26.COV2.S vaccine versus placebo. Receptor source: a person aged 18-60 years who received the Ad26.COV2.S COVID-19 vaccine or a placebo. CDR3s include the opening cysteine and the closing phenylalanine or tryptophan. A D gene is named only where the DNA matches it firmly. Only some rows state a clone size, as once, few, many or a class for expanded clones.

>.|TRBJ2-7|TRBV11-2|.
CASSGTGFYEQYF
TGTGCCAGCTCGGGGACGGGATTTTACGAGCAGTACTTC
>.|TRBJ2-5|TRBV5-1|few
CASSLEETQYF
TGCGCCAGCAGCTTGGAGGAGACCCAGTACTTC
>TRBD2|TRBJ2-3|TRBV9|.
CASSQLAGSTDTQYF
TGTGCCAGCAGTCAACTAGCGGGGAGCACAGATACGCAGTATTTT
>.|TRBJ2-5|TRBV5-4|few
CASSLPRPGAQYF
TGTGCCAGCAGCTTGCCCCGTCCGGGGGCCCAGTACTTC
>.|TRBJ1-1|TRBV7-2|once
CASSSREGDTEAFF
TGTGCCAGCAGCTCTCGCGAGGGAGACACTGAAGCTTTCTTT
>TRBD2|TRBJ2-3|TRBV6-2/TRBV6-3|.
CASSWSASGSTTQYF
TGTGCCAGCAGTTGGTCGGCTAGCGGGAGCACTACGCAGTATTTT
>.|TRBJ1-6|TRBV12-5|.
CASNSPLHF
TGTGCTAGTAATTCACCCCTCCACTTT
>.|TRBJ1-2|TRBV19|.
CASSTPPNYGYTF
TGTGCCAGTAGTACCCCACCCAACTATGGCTACACCTTC
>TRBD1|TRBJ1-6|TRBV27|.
CASSLGTGLSPLHF
TGTGCCAGCAGTTTGGGGACAGGGCTCTCACCCCTCCACTTT
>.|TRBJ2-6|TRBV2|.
CASTTSPTSGANVLTF
TGTGCCAGCACTACTAGTCCGACTTCTGGGGCCAACGTCCTGACTTTC
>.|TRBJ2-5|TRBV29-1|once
CSVSWQQETQYF
TGCAGCGTTTCCTGGCAACAAGAGACCCAGTACTTC
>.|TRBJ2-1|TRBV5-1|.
CASSLEGQDEQFF
TGCGCCAGCAGCTTGGAGGGTCAAGATGAGCAGTTCTTC
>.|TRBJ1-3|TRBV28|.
CASSLPLSRVSGNTIYF
TGTGCCAGCAGTTTGCCTTTGTCACGGGTCTCTGGAAACACCATATATTTT
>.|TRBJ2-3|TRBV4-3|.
CASSQGGSQTDTQYF
TGCGCCAGCAGCCAAGGAGGGAGCCAAACAGATACGCAGTATTTT
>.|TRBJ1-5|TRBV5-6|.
CASSLVGFNQPQHF
TGTGCCAGCAGCTTGGTAGGTTTTAATCAGCCCCAGCATTTT
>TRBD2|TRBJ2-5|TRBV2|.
CASSLTGGRETQYF
TGTGCCAGCAGCCTCACGGGGGGACGAGAGACCCAGTACTTC
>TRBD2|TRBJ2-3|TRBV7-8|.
CASSLVASGRADTQYF
TGTGCCAGCAGCTTAGTGGCTAGCGGGAGGGCAGATACGCAGTATTTT
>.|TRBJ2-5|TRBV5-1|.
CASSPGDQETQYF
TGCGCCAGCAGCCCAGGCGACCAAGAGACCCAGTACTTC
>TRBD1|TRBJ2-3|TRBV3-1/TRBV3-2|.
CASSQATGGRTDTQYF
TGTGCCAGCAGTCAAGCGACAGGGGGCCGCACAGATACGCAGTATTTT
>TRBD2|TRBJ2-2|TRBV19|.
CASSTLAGDTGELFF
TGTGCCAGTAGTACCCTAGCGGGAGACACCGGGGAGCTGTTTTTT
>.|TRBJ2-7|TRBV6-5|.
CASSRTGASYEQYF
TGTGCCAGCAGTAGAACCGGGGCCTCCTACGAGCAGTACTTC
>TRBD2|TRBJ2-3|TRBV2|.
CASSETGGAGTDTQYF
TGTGCCAGCAGTGAAACCGGGGGGGCAGGCACAGATACGCAGTATTTT
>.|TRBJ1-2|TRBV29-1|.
CSVDKPQGGIYGYTF
TGCAGCGTTGATAAACCACAGGGAGGGATCTATGGCTACACCTTC
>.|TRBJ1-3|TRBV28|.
CASTPRGESSGNTIYF
TGTGCCAGCACCCCCCGGGGGGAGAGCTCTGGAAACACCATATATTTT
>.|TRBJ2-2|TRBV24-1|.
CATRRGGELFF
TGTGCCACCCGTCGGGGCGGGGAGCTGTTTTTT
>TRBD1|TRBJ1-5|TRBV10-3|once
CAISESQGSNQPQHF
TGTGCCATCAGTGAGTCACAGGGGAGCAATCAGCCCCAGCATTTT
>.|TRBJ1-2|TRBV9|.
CASSKDPYGYTF
TGTGCCAGCAGCAAGGACCCCTATGGCTACACCTTC
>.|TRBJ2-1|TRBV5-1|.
CASSLRTPGASSHSSYNEQFF
TGCGCCAGCAGCTTGAGAACACCGGGAGCGTCGTCTCACAGCTCCTACAATGAGCAGTTCTTC
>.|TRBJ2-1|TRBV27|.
CASSLGRYNEQFF
TGTGCCAGCAGTTTAGGGCGTTACAATGAGCAGTTCTTC
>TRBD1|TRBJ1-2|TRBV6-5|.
CASSRGEDYGYTF
TGTGCCAGCAGCAGGGGGGAAGACTATGGCTACACCTTC
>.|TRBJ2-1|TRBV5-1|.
CASSGTVSLNNEQFF
TGCGCCAGCAGCGGAACAGTCAGCCTGAACAATGAGCAGTTCTTC
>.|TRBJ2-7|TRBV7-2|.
CASTQDPQFEQYF
TGTGCCAGCACCCAGGACCCCCAATTCGAGCAGTACTTC
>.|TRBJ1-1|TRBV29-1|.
CSVLREATPNTEAFF
TGCAGCGTTCTCAGGGAGGCCACACCGAACACTGAAGCTTTCTTT
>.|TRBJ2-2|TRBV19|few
CASNKGWNTGELFF
TGTGCCAGTAATAAGGGTTGGAACACCGGGGAGCTGTTTTTT
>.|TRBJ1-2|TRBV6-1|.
CASSETVALTEGYTF
TGTGCCAGCAGTGAAACGGTGGCGCTTACGGAGGGCTACACCTTC
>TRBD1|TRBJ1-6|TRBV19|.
CARQDRGISSYNSPLHF
TGTGCCAGGCAGGACAGGGGAATTAGCTCCTATAATTCACCCCTCCACTTT
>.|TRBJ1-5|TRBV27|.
CASSSPGGQPQHF
TGTGCCAGCAGCTCCCCAGGAGGTCAGCCCCAGCATTTT